This T cell receptor beta chain was sequenced in a study of blood T cell repertoires in COVID-19. Study-level information: PBMCs, B-cell-depleted T cells, or T cells were the source of the cDNA or gDNA that made up the material.

The V segment lost 0 bases and the J segment 6 bases; nucleotides outside the gene matches: 8. The CDR3 has 17 amino acids. CDR1 and CDR2 (germline): SGDLS, YYNGEE. Original handling: The authors estimated nucleated cell counts from reference gene primer amplification. The assay was immunoSEQ multiplex PCR, and TCRdb's table has in-frame clones only and misses some. That table is the source of V, J and clone size, and D and trimming were worked out from the DNA. The sample shows about 160,000 clones, roughly 80% of them seen only once. V is TRBV9 and J is TRBJ2-2; 10 bases agree with TRBD2. The sequence derives from a man between 65 and 80 years old with acute or convalescent COVID-19. Input material: peripheral blood. The CDR3 DNA is TGTGCCAGCAGCGTAGTGGCTAGCGGGAGTCATGCCGGGGAGCTGTTTTTT. The encoded protein is CASSVVASGSHAGELFF.